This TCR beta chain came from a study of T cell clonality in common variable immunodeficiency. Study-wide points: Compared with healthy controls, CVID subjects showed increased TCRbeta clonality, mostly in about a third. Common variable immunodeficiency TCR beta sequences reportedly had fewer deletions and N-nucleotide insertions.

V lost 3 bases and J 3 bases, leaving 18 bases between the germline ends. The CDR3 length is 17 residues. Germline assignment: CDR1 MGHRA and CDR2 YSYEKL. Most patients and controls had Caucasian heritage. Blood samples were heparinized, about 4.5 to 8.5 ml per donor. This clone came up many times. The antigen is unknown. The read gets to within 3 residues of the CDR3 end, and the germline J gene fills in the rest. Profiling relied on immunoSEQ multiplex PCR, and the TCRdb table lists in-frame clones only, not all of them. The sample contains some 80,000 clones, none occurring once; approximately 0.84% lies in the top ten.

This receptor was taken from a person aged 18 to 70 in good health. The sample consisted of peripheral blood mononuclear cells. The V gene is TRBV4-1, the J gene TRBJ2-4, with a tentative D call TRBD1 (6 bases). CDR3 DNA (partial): TGCGCCAGCAGCCAGCCTTATCAACAGGGAATCAAAAACATT. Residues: CASSQPYQQGIKNI. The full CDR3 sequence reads CASSQPYQQGIKNIQYF.